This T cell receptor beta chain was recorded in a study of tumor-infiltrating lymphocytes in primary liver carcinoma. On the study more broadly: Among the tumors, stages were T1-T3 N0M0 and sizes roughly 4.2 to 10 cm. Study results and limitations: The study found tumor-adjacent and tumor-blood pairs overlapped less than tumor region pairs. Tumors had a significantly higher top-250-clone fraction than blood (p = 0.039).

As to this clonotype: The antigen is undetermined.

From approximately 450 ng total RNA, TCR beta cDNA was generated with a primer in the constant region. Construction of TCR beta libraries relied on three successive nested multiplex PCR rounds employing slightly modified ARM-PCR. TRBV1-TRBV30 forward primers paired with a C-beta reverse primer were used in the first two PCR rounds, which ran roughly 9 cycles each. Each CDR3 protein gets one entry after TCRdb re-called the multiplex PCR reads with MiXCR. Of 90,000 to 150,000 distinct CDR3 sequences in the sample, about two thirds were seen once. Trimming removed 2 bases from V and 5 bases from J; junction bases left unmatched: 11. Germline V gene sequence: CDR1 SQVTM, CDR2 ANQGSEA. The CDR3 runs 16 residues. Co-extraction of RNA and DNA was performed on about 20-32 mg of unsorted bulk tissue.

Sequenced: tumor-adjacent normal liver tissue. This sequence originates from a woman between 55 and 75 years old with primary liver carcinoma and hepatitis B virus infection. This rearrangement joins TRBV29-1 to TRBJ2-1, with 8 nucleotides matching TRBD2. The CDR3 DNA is TGCAGCGTTGAACGCCTAGGAAGTAGCGGGAACAATGAGCAGTTCTTC. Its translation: CSVERLGSSGNNEQFF.